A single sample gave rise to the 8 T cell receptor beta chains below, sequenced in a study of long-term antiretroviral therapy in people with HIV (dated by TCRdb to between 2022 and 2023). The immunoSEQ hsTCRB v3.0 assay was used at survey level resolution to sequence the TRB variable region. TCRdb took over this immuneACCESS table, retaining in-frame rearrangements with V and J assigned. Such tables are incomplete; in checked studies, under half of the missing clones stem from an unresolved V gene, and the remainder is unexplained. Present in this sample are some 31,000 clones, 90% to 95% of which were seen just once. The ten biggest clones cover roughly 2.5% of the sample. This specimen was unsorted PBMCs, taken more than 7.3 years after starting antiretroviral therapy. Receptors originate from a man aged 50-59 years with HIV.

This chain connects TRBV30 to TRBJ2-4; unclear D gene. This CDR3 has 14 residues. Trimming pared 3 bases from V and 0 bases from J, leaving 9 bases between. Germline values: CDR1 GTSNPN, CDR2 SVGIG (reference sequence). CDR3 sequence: CAWSYGLAKNIQYF. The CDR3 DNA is TGTGCCTGGAGCTACGGGTTAGCCAAAAACATTCAGTACTTC.

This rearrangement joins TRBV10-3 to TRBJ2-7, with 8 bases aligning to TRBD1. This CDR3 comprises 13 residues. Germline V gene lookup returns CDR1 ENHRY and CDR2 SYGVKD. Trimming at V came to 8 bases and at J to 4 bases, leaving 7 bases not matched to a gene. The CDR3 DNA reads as TGTGCCATCGGAGGGACAGGATCGTACGAGCAGTACTTC. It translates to CAIGGTGSYEQYF.

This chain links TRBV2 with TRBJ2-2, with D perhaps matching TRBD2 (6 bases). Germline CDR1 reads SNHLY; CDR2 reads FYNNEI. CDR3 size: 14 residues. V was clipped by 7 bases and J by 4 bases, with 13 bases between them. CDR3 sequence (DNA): TGTGCCAGCATGGGGACTTTATTCACCGGGGAGCTGTTTTTT. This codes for CASMGTLFTGELFF. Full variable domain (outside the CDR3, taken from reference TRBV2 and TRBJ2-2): EPEVTQTPSHQVTQMGQEVILRCVPISNHLYFYWYRQILGQKVEFLVSFYNNEISEKSEIFDDQFSVERPDGSNFTLKIRSTKLEDSAMYFCASMGTLFTGELFFGEGSRLTVL.

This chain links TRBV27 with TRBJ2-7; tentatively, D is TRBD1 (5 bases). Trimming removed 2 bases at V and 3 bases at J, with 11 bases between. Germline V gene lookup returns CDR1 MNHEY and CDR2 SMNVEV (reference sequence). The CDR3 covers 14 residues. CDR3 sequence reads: CASSLGSGLYEQYF. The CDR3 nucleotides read TGTGCCAGCAGTTTAGGGTCAGGGCTCTACGAGCAGTACTTC.

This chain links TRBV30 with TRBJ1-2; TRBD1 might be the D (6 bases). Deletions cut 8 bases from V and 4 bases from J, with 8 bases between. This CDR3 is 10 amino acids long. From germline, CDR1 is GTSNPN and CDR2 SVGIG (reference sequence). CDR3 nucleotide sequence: TGTGCCGTGGACAGCTATGGCTACACCTTC. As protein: CAVDSYGYTF.

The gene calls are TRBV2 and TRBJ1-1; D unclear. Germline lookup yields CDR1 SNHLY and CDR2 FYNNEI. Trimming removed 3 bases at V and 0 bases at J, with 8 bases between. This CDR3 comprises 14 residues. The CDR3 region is CASSDLSMNTEAFF. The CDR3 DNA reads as TGTGCCAGCAGTGATTTGAGTATGAACACTGAAGCTTTCTTT. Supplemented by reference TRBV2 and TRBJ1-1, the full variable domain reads EPEVTQTPSHQVTQMGQEVILRCVPISNHLYFYWYRQILGQKVEFLVSFYNNEISEKSEIFDDQFSVERPDGSNFTLKIRSTKLEDSAMYFCASSDLSMNTEAFFGQGTRLTVV.

Here the CDR3 reads CASRSATGAYGYTF. In DNA, the CDR3 is TGTGCCAGCAGAAGTGCTACAGGGGCCTATGGCTACACCTTC. The chain uses TRBV6-4 and TRBJ1-2; 7 bases are a match to TRBD1. The CDR3 is 14 residues long. CDR1 is MRHNA, CDR2 SNTAGT, per germline. V was clipped by 6 bases and J by 4 bases; unmatched bases: 8.

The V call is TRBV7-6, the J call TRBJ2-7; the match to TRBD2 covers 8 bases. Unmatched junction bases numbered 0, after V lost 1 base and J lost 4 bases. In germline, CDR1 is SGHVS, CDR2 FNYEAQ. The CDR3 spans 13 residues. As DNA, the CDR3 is TGTGCCAGCAGCTTAGGCGGGGGGTACGAGCAGTACTTC. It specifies CASSLGGGYEQYF.